The following is a T cell receptor beta chain sequence with its context. Using its own MiXCR run on the RT-PCR reads, TCRdb lists one record per CDR3 protein. The sample lists 650,000 to 800,000 distinct CDR3 sequences, 14% seen once, with 3.6% in the top ten. CDR1 and CDR2 (germline): SGHRS, YFSETQ. The V and J ends lost 2 bases and 2 bases respectively, with 11 bases between them. The CDR3 has 15 residues. The TCR comes from a female donor in good health, serving as a healthy control. This chain connects TRBV5-1 to TRBJ2-1, with D possibly TRBD1 on 6 matching bases. The sample was memory CD4+ T cells from blood. CDR3 residues: CASSFWTDTYNEQFF. The CDR3 coding sequence is TGCGCCAGCAGCTTTTGGACAGATACCTACAATGAGCAGTTCTTC. Complete variable domain (other parts from reference TRBV5-1 and TRBJ2-1): KAGVTQTPRYLIKTRGQQVTLSCSPISGHRSVSWYQQTPGQGLQFLFEYFSETQRNKGNFPGRFSGRQFSNSRSEMNVSTLELGDSALYLCASSFWTDTYNEQFFGPGTRLTVL.